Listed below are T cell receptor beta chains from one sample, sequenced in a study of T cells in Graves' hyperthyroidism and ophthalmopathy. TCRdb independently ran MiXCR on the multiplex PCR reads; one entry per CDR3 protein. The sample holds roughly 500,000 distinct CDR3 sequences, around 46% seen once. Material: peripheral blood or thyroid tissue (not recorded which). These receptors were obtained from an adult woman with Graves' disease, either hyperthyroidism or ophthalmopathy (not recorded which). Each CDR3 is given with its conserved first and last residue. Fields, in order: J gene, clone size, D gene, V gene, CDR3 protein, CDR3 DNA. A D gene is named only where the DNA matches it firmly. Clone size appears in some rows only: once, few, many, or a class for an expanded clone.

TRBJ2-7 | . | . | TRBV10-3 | CATLAWGSRSYEQYF | TGTGCCACTTTGGCATGGGGGAGTCGATCCTACGAGCAGTACTTC
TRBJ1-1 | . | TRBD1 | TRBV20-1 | CSARATGVEMNTEAFF | TGCAGTGCTAGAGCCACAGGGGTGGAGATGAACACTGAAGCTTTCTTT
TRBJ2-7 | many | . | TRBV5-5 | CASSRLPTSSYEQYF | TGTGCCAGCAGCCGACTCCCGACGAGCTCCTACGAGCAGTACTTC
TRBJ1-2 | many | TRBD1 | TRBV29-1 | CSVKTGWDYGYTF | TGCAGCGTCAAGACAGGGTGGGACTATGGCTACACCTTC
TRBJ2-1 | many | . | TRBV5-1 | CASSLGPGQGGNEQFF | TGCGCCAGCAGCTTGGGACCGGGACAAGGGGGGAATGAGCAGTTCTTC
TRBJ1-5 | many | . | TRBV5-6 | CASRLMEGGSNQPQHF | TGTGCCAGCAGACTTATGGAAGGGGGGAGCAATCAGCCCCAGCATTTT
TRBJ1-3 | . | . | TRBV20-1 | CSASLDSSGNTIYF | TGCAGTGCCTCATTGGACAGCTCTGGAAACACCATATATTTT
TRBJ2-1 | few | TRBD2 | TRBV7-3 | CASSSGTSGYPYNEQFF | TGTGCCAGCAGTTCCGGGACTAGCGGCTACCCGTACAATGAGCAGTTCTTC
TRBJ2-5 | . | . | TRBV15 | CATSRDRARETQYF | TGTGCCACCAGCAGAGATAGGGCTCGGGAGACCCAGTACTTC
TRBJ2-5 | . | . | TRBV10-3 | CTISEQGRETQYF | TGTACCATCAGTGAGCAGGGGAGAGAGACCCAGTACTTC
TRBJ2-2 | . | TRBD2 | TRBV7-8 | CASSLGGLAGVAGELFF | TGTGCCAGCAGCTTAGGAGGACTAGCGGGAGTAGCCGGGGAGCTGTTTTTT
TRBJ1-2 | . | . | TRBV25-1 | CASRIPTSGYTF | TGTGCCAGCAGAATACCGACTAGCGGCTACACCTTC
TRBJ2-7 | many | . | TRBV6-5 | CASRGLTYEQYF | TGTGCCAGCAGGGGCTTAACCTACGAGCAGTACTTC
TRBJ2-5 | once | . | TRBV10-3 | CATSPGGVGTQYF | TGTGCCACCTCTCCGGGCGGGGTGGGGACCCAGTACTTC
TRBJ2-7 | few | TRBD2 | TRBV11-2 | CASSQPGLAGVLVHYEQYF | TGCGCCAGCAGCCAACCGGGACTAGCGGGAGTTTTGGTTCACTACGAGCAGTACTTC
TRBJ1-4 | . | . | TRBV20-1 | CSARKAGVEKLFF | TGCAGTGCCCGAAAGGCAGGGGTCGAAAAACTGTTTTTT
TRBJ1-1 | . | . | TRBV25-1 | CASSEAGPPNTEAFF | TGTGCCAGCAGTGAAGCGGGACCGCCGAACACTGAAGCTTTCTTT
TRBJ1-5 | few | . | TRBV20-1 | CSARRGAPNQPQHF | TGCAGTGCTAGAAGGGGGGCACCGAATCAGCCCCAGCATTTT
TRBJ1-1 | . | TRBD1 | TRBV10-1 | CASSTGGQTNTEAFF | TGCGCCAGCAGTACGGGGGGACAGACGAACACTGAAGCTTTCTTT
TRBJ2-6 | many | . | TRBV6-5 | CASGPQAGANVLTF | TGTGCCAGCGGCCCGCAGGCTGGGGCCAACGTCCTGACTTTC
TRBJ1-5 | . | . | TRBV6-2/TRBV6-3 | CASSRTPGLDQPQHF | TGTGCCAGCAGCCGGACCCCAGGGTTGGATCAGCCCCAGCATTTT
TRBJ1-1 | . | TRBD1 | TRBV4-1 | CASSHISTVPGGAFF | TGCGCCAGCAGCCACATCTCGACAGTCCCAGGGGGAGCTTTCTTT
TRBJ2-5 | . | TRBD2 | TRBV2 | CASPRTSGSETQYF | TGTGCCAGCCCCCGGACTAGCGGGTCAGAGACCCAGTACTTC
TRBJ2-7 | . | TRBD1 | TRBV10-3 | CATSGTGTYEQYF | TGTGCCACTTCCGGGACAGGGACCTACGAGCAGTACTTC
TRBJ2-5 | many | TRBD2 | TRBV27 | CASSPGWGVAGGRKTQYF | TGTGCCAGCAGTCCTGGGTGGGGGGTAGCGGGAGGCCGGAAGACCCAGTACTTC
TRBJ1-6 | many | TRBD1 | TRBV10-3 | CAISDLGRLQGTGSPLHF | TGTGCCATCAGTGATTTGGGAAGACTACAGGGGACCGGATCACCCCTCCACTTT
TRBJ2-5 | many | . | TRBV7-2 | CASSRWGHQETQYF | TGTGCCAGCAGCCGATGGGGGCACCAAGAGACCCAGTACTTC
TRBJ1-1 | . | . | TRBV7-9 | CASSLWNTNTEAFF | TGTGCCAGCAGCTTATGGAACACGAACACTGAAGCTTTCTTT
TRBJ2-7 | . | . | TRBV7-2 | CASSLARSGYEQYF | TGTGCCAGCAGTTTAGCCAGGAGTGGATACGAGCAGTACTTC
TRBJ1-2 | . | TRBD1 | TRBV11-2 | CASSFGQARYGYTF | TGTGCCAGCAGCTTCGGACAGGCCCGCTATGGCTACACCTTC